This T cell receptor (beta chain) was observed in a study of T-cell memory formation after mild COVID-19. From germline, CDR1 is SGHRS and CDR2 YFSETQ. The CDR3 has 15 residues. Trimming shortened V by 0 bases and J by 2 bases, and 11 bases separated the two germline ends. Study results and limitations: Clones that contracted from day 15 to 85 were balanced CD4/CD8, while later expanders leaned CD4+. Contracting CD4+ clones were located mainly in CM and EM, and CD8+ clones in EMRA.

In this sample, this clonotype turned up a few times. Its antigen is as yet unknown. TCRdb processed the 5' RACE reads anew with MiXCR; each CDR3 protein has one entry. The table records hundreds of thousands of distinct CDR3 sequences, less than 25% of them present only once. This TCR came from an adult woman who had mild COVID-19 (a few samples of this study predate the infection). Cell type and time point are not known. The V call is TRBV5-1, the J call TRBJ2-5; D is unclear. The sequencing sample was made of PBMCs or a T cell subset sorted from them (not recorded which). The CDR3: CASSLVGRIQETQYF. The CDR3 bases are TGCGCCAGCAGCTTGGTAGGCAGGATTCAAGAGACCCAGTACTTC.